A selection of T cell receptor beta chains follows, all from one sample in a study of shared clonotypes between healthy human individuals. Produced via immunoSEQ multiplex PCR; TCRdb's table is partial and in-frame only. The table lists roughly 2,000,000 clones, less than 95% of them singletons. Sequenced sample: naive CD8+ T cells sorted from blood. The receptors derive from a man aged 18 to 30 in good health. Both conserved end residues are part of each CDR3. D genes are given only for firm matches. Clone size is shown for a subset of rows, as once, few, many or a class of expanded clone.

TRBV6-5	TRBD1	NA	TRBJ1-2	CASSYWPGTGDGYTF	TGTGCCAGCAGTTACTGGCCCGGGACAGGGGATGGCTACACCTTC
TRBV13	NA	NA	TRBJ1-6	CASSLGSEGNSPLHF	TGTGCCAGCAGCCTAGGATCTGAGGGTAATTCACCCCTCCACTTT
TRBV5-6	NA	NA	TRBJ1-2	CASTALRGGLYYGYTF	TGTGCCAGCACCGCACTGAGGGGGGGTCTTTACTATGGCTACACCTTC
TRBV5-6	NA	NA	TRBJ1-1	CASSVGGPTEAFF	TGTGCCAGCAGTGTGGGGGGGCCCACTGAAGCTTTCTTT
TRBV6-6	NA	NA	TRBJ2-7	CASNRDSYEQYF	TGTGCCAGCAATCGGGATTCCTACGAGCAGTACTTC
TRBV19	NA	NA	TRBJ1-3	CASSFRISGNTIYF	TGTGCCAGTAGTTTCCGGATCTCTGGAAACACCATATATTTT
TRBV28	NA	NA	TRBJ2-1	CASSPGGGIYNEQFF	TGTGCCAGCAGTCCCGGAGGGGGAATCTACAATGAGCAGTTCTTC
TRBV28	TRBD2	NA	TRBJ2-3	CASGGLVGDTQYF	TGTGCCAGCGGGGGACTAGTCGGAGATACGCAGTATTTT
TRBV28	NA	NA	TRBJ1-3	CASSFGSGNTIYF	TGTGCCAGCAGTTTCGGGAGTGGAAACACCATATATTTT
TRBV29-1	NA	NA	TRBJ2-1	CSVVRTAINEQFF	TGCAGCGTTGTCCGGACAGCCATCAATGAGCAGTTCTTC
TRBV11-2	TRBD2	NA	TRBJ2-3	CASSPLAGGYTDTQYF	TGTGCCAGCAGCCCGTTAGCGGGAGGGTACACAGATACGCAGTATTTT
TRBV10-1	NA	NA	TRBJ1-1	CASSESRPTEAFF	TGCGCCAGCAGTGAATCACGGCCCACTGAAGCTTTCTTT
TRBV6-5	NA	NA	TRBJ2-3	CASSYSGSITDTQYF	TGTGCCAGCAGTTACTCGGGGTCAATCACAGATACGCAGTATTTT
TRBV5-6	NA	NA	TRBJ2-7	CASSFGGSSYEQYF	TGTGCCAGCAGCTTCGGCGGCAGCTCCTACGAGCAGTACTTC
TRBV10-2	NA	NA	TRBJ2-1	CASQAYNEQFF	TGCGCCAGCCAAGCATACAATGAGCAGTTCTTC
TRBV4-3	TRBD1	NA	TRBJ2-2	CASSRTGVGTGELFF	TGCGCCAGCAGCCGGACAGGGGTAGGGACCGGGGAGCTGTTTTTT
TRBV11-2	TRBD2	NA	TRBJ2-7	CASSLLAASGGAQEQYF	TGTGCCAGCAGCCTCCTGGCGGCCAGCGGGGGGGCGCAAGAGCAGTACTTC
TRBV9	TRBD2	NA	TRBJ2-7	CASSVTPGGSYEQYF	TGTGCCAGCAGCGTCACGCCGGGGGGCTCCTACGAGCAGTACTTC
TRBV27	NA	NA	TRBJ2-1	CASSLSGRLYNEQFF	TGTGCCAGCAGTTTATCGGGGCGGCTCTACAATGAGCAGTTCTTC
TRBV9	NA	NA	TRBJ1-2	CASSVAHRGAEGYTF	TGTGCCAGCAGCGTAGCCCACCGGGGGGCTGAGGGCTACACCTTC
TRBV7-6	NA	few	TRBJ1-1	CASSLAAGEGMNTEAFF	TGTGCCAGCAGCTTAGCGGCAGGGGAGGGGATGAACACTGAAGCTTTCTTT
TRBV28	NA	NA	TRBJ2-3	CASSLMPVESTDTQYF	TGTGCCAGCAGTTTAATGCCCGTCGAAAGCACAGATACGCAGTATTTT
TRBV2	NA	NA	TRBJ2-4	CASTEEWTPTKNIQYF	TGTGCCAGCACCGAGGAGTGGACCCCTACCAAAAACATTCAGTACTTC
TRBV11-2	NA	NA	TRBJ2-2	CASSLAGTGELFF	TGTGCCAGCAGCTTAGCAGGGACCGGGGAGCTGTTTTTT
TRBV5-4	TRBD2	NA	TRBJ2-2	CASSPGLAGSVAGELFF	TGTGCCAGCAGCCCAGGACTAGCGGGGTCCGTGGCCGGGGAGCTGTTTTTT
TRBV5-4	NA	NA	TRBJ2-7	CASSERDISNEQYF	TGTGCCAGCAGCGAACGGGACATAAGTAACGAGCAGTACTTC
TRBV19	TRBD1	NA	TRBJ1-5	CASTTTGTGVQPQHF	TGTGCCAGTACCACAACCGGGACAGGGGTTCAGCCCCAGCATTTT
TRBV7-8	NA	NA	TRBJ2-7	CASSRAEGAGYEQYF	TGTGCCAGCAGTCGAGCGGAGGGGGCGGGTTACGAGCAGTACTTC
TRBV5-6	NA	few	TRBJ2-7	CASSLGASFQMF	TGTGCCAGCAGCTTGGGGGCTAGTTTTCAAATGTTC
TRBV9	NA	NA	TRBJ2-7	CASSLRDSPGYEQYF	TGTGCCAGCAGCCTGCGGGACTCCCCTGGATACGAGCAGTACTTC
TRBV6-6	NA	NA	TRBJ2-3	CASSVRTDTQYF	TGTGCCAGCAGCGTCAGGACAGATACGCAGTATTTT
TRBV27	TRBD2	NA	TRBJ2-7	CASGLGRVPYEQYF	TGTGCCAGCGGGTTGGGGAGGGTCCCCTACGAGCAGTACTTC
TRBV2	NA	once	TRBJ1-4	CASSELSPIEKLFF	TGTGCCAGCAGTGAATTGAGTCCAATAGAAAAACTGTTTTTT
TRBV6-6	NA	NA	TRBJ2-3	CASSYLPGGTDTQYF	TGTGCCAGCAGTTACCTCCCAGGGGGGACAGATACGCAGTATTTT
TRBV11-3	TRBD2	NA	TRBJ2-1	CASSLEVWRESSYNEQFF	TGTGCCAGCAGCTTAGAGGTCTGGCGGGAGAGCTCCTACAATGAGCAGTTCTTC
TRBV28	NA	NA	TRBJ1-2	CASRPTVNYGYTF	TGTGCCAGCAGACCGACAGTCAACTATGGCTACACCTTC
TRBV2	TRBD2	NA	TRBJ2-7	CASSGLAGVINEQYF	TGTGCCAGCAGTGGTCTAGCGGGAGTGATTAACGAGCAGTACTTC
TRBV6-6	NA	NA	TRBJ2-7	CASSFREGSSYEQYF	TGTGCCAGCAGTTTTCGTGAAGGGTCCTCCTACGAGCAGTACTTC
TRBV7-9	NA	NA	TRBJ1-1	CASSLVEGEGTEAFF	TGTGCCAGCAGCTTAGTGGAGGGGGAGGGCACTGAAGCTTTCTTT
TRBV7-9	TRBD2	NA	TRBJ2-7	CASSLDLAGDPYEQYF	TGTGCCAGCAGCTTGGACCTAGCGGGAGACCCCTACGAGCAGTACTTC
TRBV4-1	NA	NA	TRBJ2-7	CASSSQPGDHEQYF	TGCGCCAGCAGCTCCCAACCCGGGGACCACGAGCAGTACTTC
TRBV11-3	NA	NA	TRBJ2-5	CASSLAGASETQYF	TGTGCCAGCAGCTTAGCAGGGGCGAGTGAGACCCAGTACTTC
TRBV12-5	NA	NA	TRBJ2-7	CASGLGVSYEQYF	TGTGCTAGTGGTTTAGGGGTTTCCTACGAGCAGTACTTC
TRBV29-1	NA	NA	TRBJ2-7	CSVEGQERPYEQYF	TGCAGCGTTGAAGGGCAGGAGAGACCCTACGAGCAGTACTTC
TRBV21-1	NA	NA	TRBJ2-7	CAYIKHWDRVYEQYF	TGTGCCTACATAAAACACTGGGACCGTGTCTACGAGCAGTACTTC
TRBV11-2	TRBD1	NA	TRBJ2-1	CASSLGTGYNEQFF	TGTGCCAGCAGCTTAGGGACAGGGTACAATGAGCAGTTCTTC
TRBV7-6	TRBD1	NA	TRBJ2-1	CASSHGQAYNEQFF	TGTGCCAGCAGCCATGGACAGGCCTACAATGAGCAGTTCTTC
TRBV28	NA	NA	TRBJ2-7	CASSLRGLEQYF	TGTGCCAGCAGTTTGAGGGGCCTCGAGCAGTACTTC
TRBV2	NA	NA	TRBJ1-5	CASSDKRSSNQPQHF	TGTGCCAGCAGCGATAAACGGAGTAGCAATCAGCCCCAGCATTTT
TRBV4-3	NA	NA	TRBJ2-2	CASSQELVFTWNTGELFF	TGCGCCAGCAGCCAAGAATTGGTCTTCACGTGGAACACCGGGGAGCTGTTTTTT
TRBV28	NA	NA	TRBJ2-7	CASSSRLREPTYEQYF	TGTGCCAGCAGTTCCCGGTTGCGAGAGCCCACCTACGAGCAGTACTTC
TRBV9	NA	NA	TRBJ1-4	CASSPGGGVGEKLFF	TGTGCCAGCAGCCCCGGTGGTGGGGTGGGTGAAAAACTGTTTTTT
TRBV13	TRBD2	NA	TRBJ2-3	CASSLWREEEADTQYF	TGTGCCAGCAGCTTATGGCGGGAGGAAGAGGCAGATACGCAGTATTTT